The entry that follows covers one TCR beta chain sequence. The record originates from a study of blood T cells in healthy people across ages. CDR1 and CDR2 from the germline V gene are SGHDN and FVKESK. The CDR3 length is 18 residues. V shed 1 base, J shed 3 bases, and the junction held 11 bases outside the gene matches. A second roughly 6 to 12 cycle PCR used barcoded and J-beta primers. Every cDNA molecule bore a tag from a template-switch adaptor containing 12 random nucleotides. TCRdb ran MiXCR on the 5' RACE reads and lists one entry per CDR3 protein. The sample lists around 800,000 distinct CDR3 sequences, about 59% seen once, with around 30% in the top ten.

This chain joins TRBV14 and TRBJ2-1; 8 bases are shared with TRBD1. Sequencing was performed on blood. This receptor was obtained from a man aged 25 to 40 in good health. The CDR3 sequence is CASSQVLGTGRFYNEQFF. In DNA, the CDR3 is TGTGCCAGCAGCCAAGTTCTCGGGACAGGTCGATTCTACAATGAGCAGTTCTTC.